These 26 T cell receptor beta chains originate from one sample sequenced in a study of cytomegalovirus exposure and HLA in healthy donors. Primers included in the PCR were 60 Vbeta and 13 Jbeta primers. Clones were read by immunoSEQ multiplex PCR, and TCRdb kept only the in-frame ones, dropping some. The sample lists 50,000 to 55,000 clones, 72% occurring once. The sequenced material came from PBMCs. These receptor sequences come from a woman between 50 and 59 years old in good health and CMV-seropositive.

J is TRBJ2-3 and V is TRBV27; D gene unclear. The V gene's germline CDR1 is MNHEY and CDR2 SMNVEV (reference sequence). The V end was cut by 6 bases, the J end by 1 base, with 20 bases between. The CDR3 covers 17 residues. The CDR3 loop reads CASSRYPAETRTDTQYF. The DNA for the CDR3 is TGTGCCAGCAGCCGCTACCCCGCAGAGACACGCACAGATACGCAGTATTTT.

The gene calls are TRBV30 and TRBJ1-3; D gene uncertain. V lost 4 bases and J lost 4, with 14 bases in between. Germline V gene sequence: CDR1 GTSNPN, CDR2 SVGIG (reference sequence). CDR3 length: 14 residues. CDR3 amino acids: CAWKGLRFGNTIYF. CDR3 nucleotides: TGTGCCTGGAAAGGACTTCGATTCGGAAACACCATATATTTT.

The chain carries TRBV7-9 and TRBJ1-5; 7 bases align to TRBD1. The V and J ends lost 5 bases and 4 bases, in that order; junction bases with no gene match: 8. The CDR3 has 15 amino acids. Germline V lookup: CDR1 SEHNR, CDR2 FQNEAQ (reference sequence). CDR3 protein: CASSARTGGNQPQHF. The CDR3 DNA follows: TGTGCCAGCAGCGCAAGGACAGGCGGAAATCAGCCCCAGCATTTT.

CDR3 in DNA: TGTGCCAGCAGCCCCCGGACAGATTCCTACGAGCAGTACTTC. This encodes CASSPRTDSYEQYF. V gene TRBV11-1 combines with J gene TRBJ2-7; maybe TRBD1 (6 bases). V was shortened by 5 bases and J by 1 base, with 12 bases between the two germline ends. Germline values: CDR1 SGHAT, CDR2 FQDESV (reference sequence). The CDR3 spans 14 residues.

The CDR3, as DNA: TGTGCCAGCAGCCGGACAGGGCTCTACGAGCAGTACTTC. Protein: CASSRTGLYEQYF. The chain employs TRBV27 and TRBJ2-7; 8 bases line up with TRBD1. This CDR3 region has 13 residues. With 6 bases clipped from V and 3 bases from J, the junction kept 4 bases outside the gene matches. CDR1 is MNHEY, CDR2 SMNVEV, per germline (reference sequence).

This clone was picked up a small number of times. This chain connects TRBV15 to TRBJ1-2; D ambiguous. The germline V gene encodes CDR1 LNHNV and CDR2 YYDKDF (reference sequence). Between the trimmed V and J ends, which lost 4 bases and 5 bases, there was a span of 11 bases. CDR3 length equals 13 residues. Here the CDR3 DNA reads TGTGCCACCAGCACCAGGAACGGTTATGGCTACACCTTC. Protein sequence: CATSTRNGYGYTF.

This clone was seen more than once but under ten times. CDR3 residues: CASSVVIGTGNTEAFF. The CDR3 region has the DNA TGTGCCAGCAGCGTAGTAATTGGGACAGGAAACACTGAAGCTTTCTTT. This chain connects TRBV9 to TRBJ1-1; 8 nucleotides line up with TRBD1. J was trimmed by 2 bases and V by 0 bases; bases with no gene match: 6. Per germline, CDR1 SGDLS and CDR2 YYNGEE. The CDR3 runs to 16 residues.

This clone was observed once. This chain uses TRBV5-1 with TRBJ2-2, with D possibly TRBD1 on 6 matching bases. Trimming removed 4 bases at V and 2 bases at J, with 12 bases between. Germline-derived CDR1 and CDR2 are SGHRS and YFSETQ. The CDR3 loop spans 15 amino acids. The CDR3 is CASSRTGTNTGELFF. The CDR3 DNA is TGCGCCAGCAGCCGCACAGGGACCAACACCGGGGAGCTGTTTTTT.

J is TRBJ1-1 and V is TRBV27; no reliable D call. CDR1 MNHEY and CDR2 SMNVEV come from the germline V gene (reference sequence). Trimming removed 2 bases at V and 7 bases at J, with 20 bases between. The CDR3 covers 16 residues. CDR3 sequence reads: CASSLRGRSYLSEAFF. As DNA, the CDR3 is TGTGCCAGCAGTTTAAGAGGTCGCAGCTACCTCAGTGAAGCTTTCTTT.

The CDR3 protein is CASSPQASNEKLFF. The CDR3 nucleotides read TGTGCCAGCAGTCCGCAGGCCTCTAATGAAAAACTGTTTTTT. The chain has TRBV28 and TRBJ1-4, with D uncertain. Trimming left V 5 bases short and J 3 bases short, with 10 bases between. This CDR3 spans 14 amino acids. CDR1 and CDR2 from the germline V gene are MDHEN and SYDVKM.

The gene calls are TRBV30 and TRBJ2-4; no firm D call. V lost 2 bases to trimming and J lost 7 bases, with 6 bases between them. The germline V gene has CDR1 GTSNPN and CDR2 SVGIG (reference sequence). CDR3 length: 11 residues. The CDR3 bases are TGTGCCTGGAGTAGCGTTAACATTCAGTACTTC. It codes for CAWSSVNIQYF.

The chain links TRBV7-9 to TRBJ2-2; tentatively, D is TRBD2 (5 bases). Between the trimmed V and J ends, which lost 5 bases and 0 bases, there was a span of 13 bases. This CDR3 is 16 amino acids long. Germline CDR1 SEHNR, CDR2 FQNEAQ (reference sequence). The CDR3 DNA reads TGTGCCAGCAGCCCCCGCACGGGGACGAACACCGGGGAGCTGTTTTTT. Its protein product is CASSPRTGTNTGELFF. Full variable domain (remainder filled in from reference TRBV7-9 and TRBJ2-2): DTGVSQNPRHKITKRGQNVTFRCDPISEHNRLYWYRQTLGQGPEFLTYFQNEAQLEKSRLLSDRFSAERPKGSFSTLEIQRTEQGDSAMYLCASSPRTGTNTGELFFGEGSRLTVL.

This chain joins TRBV11-2 and TRBJ1-1; 7 bases agree with TRBD1. V lost 5 bases, J lost 6 bases, and 9 bases stayed unmatched. The CDR3 totals 14 residues. CDR1 and CDR2 from the germline V gene are SGHAT and FQNNGV. CDR3 in DNA: TGTGCCAGCAGCCGTCTAACAGGGGTGGCTGAAGCTTTCTTT. This codes for CASSRLTGVAEAFF.

This rearrangement joins TRBV27 to TRBJ2-5; D not resolved. V lost 2 bases and J 5 bases, leaving 9 bases between the germline ends. The CDR3 is made up of 13 amino acids. Germline-derived CDR1 and CDR2 are MNHEY and SMNVEV (reference sequence). CDR3 residues: CASSLDLGETQYF. Here the CDR3 DNA reads TGTGCCAGCAGTTTAGACCTGGGCGAGACCCAGTACTTC.

The chain combines TRBV4-3 with TRBJ2-7; 8 nucleotides line up with TRBD1. Trimming removed 1 base from V and 2 bases from J; junction bases left unmatched: 4. CDR3 length: 15 residues. The germline gives CDR1 LGHNA, CDR2 YSLEER. The CDR3 here is CASSQVWDRTYEQYF. The CDR3 DNA is TGCGCCAGCAGCCAAGTGTGGGACAGGACCTACGAGCAGTACTTC.

This chain joins TRBV6-1 and TRBJ2-1; D not certain. The V end was cut by 4 bases, the J end by 5 bases, with 9 bases between. The germline CDR1 and CDR2 sequences are MNHNS and SASEGT. CDR3 length: 13 amino acids. The CDR3 DNA follows: TGTGCCAGCAGTGTCTACCGGGACAATGAGCAGTTCTTC. Translation gives CASSVYRDNEQFF.

The CDR3 DNA sequence: TGTGCCACCAGCAGAGCCTCGACAGTGGGTACGCAGTATTTT. Its protein is CATSRASTVGTQYF. The chain recombines TRBV15 with TRBJ2-3; maybe TRBD1 (5 bases). The germline V gene has CDR1 LNHNV and CDR2 YYDKDF (reference sequence). V was shortened by 1 base and J by 8 bases, with 13 bases between the two germline ends. The CDR3 extends over 14 amino acids. The variable domain in full, completed from reference TRBV15 and TRBJ2-3, reads DAMVIQNPRYQVTQFGKPVTLSCSQTLNHNVMYWYQQKSSQAPKLLFHYYDKDFNNEADTPDNFQSRRPNTSFCFLDIRSPGLGDTAMYLCATSRASTVGTQYFGPGTRLTVL.

This clone appeared a single time. The chain joins TRBV4-3 to TRBJ2-3; 11 bases are shared with TRBD2. The germline CDR1 and CDR2 sequences are LGHNA and YSLEER. Trimming at V came to 3 bases and at J to 1 base, leaving 0 bases not matched to a gene. The CDR3 is made up of 15 amino acids. Written as DNA, the CDR3 is TGCGCCAGCAGCCAGACTAGCGGGGGCACAGATACGCAGTATTTT. It codes for CASSQTSGGTDTQYF.

The V and J genes are TRBV7-9 and TRBJ1-1, with 9 bases that match TRBD1. Trimming took 5 bases from V and 3 from J; bases not matched to a gene: 4. Per germline, CDR1 SEHNR and CDR2 FQNEAQ (reference sequence). The CDR3 consists of 14 residues. The CDR3 spells CASSQGQGHTEAFF. The CDR3 coding sequence is TGTGCCAGCAGCCAGGGACAGGGACACACTGAAGCTTTCTTT.

The chain couples TRBV5-8 to TRBJ2-7; D is perhaps TRBD2 (5 bases). V was trimmed by 6 bases and J by 1 base, leaving 14 bases between them. There are 14 residues in the CDR3. Germline assignment: CDR1 SGHTS and CDR2 YDEGEE. The CDR3 loop is CASTSTRGSYEQYF. In DNA form, the CDR3 reads TGTGCCAGCACTTCCACCAGAGGGTCCTACGAGCAGTACTTC.

The chain joins TRBV11-2 to TRBJ2-5; tentative D call: TRBD2 (6 bases). CDR1 and CDR2 from the germline V gene are SGHAT and FQNNGV. The CDR3 extends over 16 amino acids. The V end was cut by 0 bases, the J end by 5 bases, with 16 bases between. This chain's CDR3 is CASSLDELGGRETQYF. CDR3 coding DNA: TGTGCCAGCAGCTTAGATGAATTGGGGGGAAGGGAGACCCAGTACTTC.

This sequence joins TRBV9 and TRBJ2-1; 10 nucleotides match TRBD2. The ends lost 2 bases at V and 7 bases at J; junction bases unmatched: 6. The CDR3 has 15 residues. In germline, CDR1 is SGDLS, CDR2 YYNGEE. For the CDR3, the DNA is TGTGCCAGCAGCGTCGGATTAGCGGGAGGAAATGAGCAGTTCTTC. Encoded protein: CASSVGLAGGNEQFF.

The V gene is TRBV5-3, the J gene TRBJ2-7; TRBD1 might be the D (5 bases). TRBV5-3 is an ORF; its function is uncertain. V was trimmed by 2 bases and J by 3 bases, leaving 12 bases between them. The CDR3 runs to 14 residues. The CDR3 loop reads CARSLSTEYYEQYF. CDR3 coding DNA: TGTGCCAGAAGCTTATCGACAGAGTACTACGAGCAGTACTTC.

As to this clone: Its ends do not fully match the called genes, so a read error is possible. The chain recombines TRBV11-1 with TRBJ2-7, with D possibly TRBD1 on 5 matching bases. The CDR3 sequence is 11 residues long. CDR1 is SGHAT and CDR2 is FQDESV in the germline V gene (reference sequence). This CDR3 is CASSSSAGSHF. The CDR3 DNA follows: TGTGCCAGCAGCTCGTCCGCAGGGTCCCACTTC.

This chain uses TRBV7-9 with TRBJ2-3; D is unresolved. Between the trimmed V and J ends, which lost 10 bases and 2 bases, there was a span of 4 bases. CDR3 length: 10 amino acids. Per germline, CDR1 SEHNR and CDR2 FQNEAQ (reference sequence). DNA of the CDR3: TGTGCCATCTCCACAGATACGCAGTATTTT. Protein: CAISTDTQYF.

V is TRBV5-1 and J is TRBJ1-2; the D is unclear. Per germline, CDR1 SGHRS and CDR2 YFSETQ. The CDR3 totals 18 residues. V dropped 5 bases and J dropped 2 bases, with 25 bases sitting between them. The CDR3 here is CASRSLVPHGELNYGYTF. The CDR3 DNA follows: TGCGCCAGCAGGTCTCTCGTCCCACACGGGGAACTAAACTATGGCTACACCTTC.